This T cell receptor (beta chain) was sequenced in a study of regulatory T cells in long-lasting Graves disease. The study, taken as a whole, reports: TRBV28, TRBJ1-2 and TRBJ2-5 emerged as the favored segments in persistent disease.

The authors built TCR beta libraries using iRepertoire HTBI primers and Arm-PCR of CDR3 regions. In the authors' workflow: Identification across samples found some 60 TRBV and 12 to 15 TRBJ segments. TCRdb re-derived calls from the multiplex PCR reads in MiXCR, one entry per CDR3 protein. TCRdb, rather than the study authors, made the V and J calls. The sample has approximately 400,000 distinct CDR3 sequences, more than 13% seen once. Regarding time point: newly diagnosed GD, antithyroid drugs for less than 3 months. Extracted RNA from PBMCs served as the source of the TCR library. This clonotype appeared many times. Its cognate antigen is unknown. Between the trimmed V and J ends, which lost 7 bases and 0 bases, there was a span of 7 bases. The CDR3 covers 11 residues. Germline values: CDR1 DFQATT, CDR2 SNEGSKA (reference sequence). The same sample was also studied in work on T cells in Graves' hyperthyroidism and ophthalmopathy. That publication notes: Ophthalmopathy and stable hyperthyroidism were separated by a 13 V-J model.

The input for sequencing was peripheral blood mononuclear cells (PBMCs), taken at new diagnosis, from a patient treated with antithyroid drugs. This chain uses TRBV20-1 with TRBJ2-7; D unresolved. This receptor was obtained from a woman aged 25 to 39 with Graves disease. The DNA for the CDR3 is TGCAGTGTTTTGCCCTCCTACGAGCAGTACTTC. It translates to CSVLPSYEQYF.